The 22 T cell receptor beta chains reported below all come from one sample, sequenced in a study of OX40 agonist ivuxolimab in advanced cancers. Data came from immunoSEQ multiplex PCR; TCRdb stores just in-frame clones and leaves some out. The table includes 50,000 to 65,000 clones, roughly four fifths detected once. Here the sequenced sample was CD4+ or CD8+ T cells sorted from blood, taken in a trial of the OX40 agonist ivuxolimab. The receptors shown here come from an adult with an advanced solid tumor such as melanoma, head and neck, liver or kidney cancer.

V gene TRBV6-1 combines with J gene TRBJ2-7; the D is unclear. The CDR3 contains 12 residues. Per the germline V gene, CDR1 is MNHNS and CDR2 is SASEGT. V was clipped by 5 bases and J by 0 bases, with 5 bases between them. The CDR3 reads CASSFLSYEQYF. For the CDR3, the DNA is TGTGCCAGCAGTTTCCTCTCCTACGAGCAGTACTTC.

J is TRBJ2-4 and V is TRBV5-1; TRBD1 matches at 11 bases. Germline trimming cut 4 bases from V and 6 bases from J; bases unmatched to any gene: 6. The germline V gene encodes CDR1 SGHRS and CDR2 YFSETQ. CDR3 size: 15 residues. As DNA, the CDR3 is TGCGCCAGCAGCCTTTCGGGACAGGGGGGAAACATTCAGTACTTC. Translating it yields CASSLSGQGGNIQYF.

There are a few counts of this clone. The CDR3 is CASSQVETSAYEQYF. In nucleotides, the CDR3 is TGTGCCAGCAGCCAAGTGGAGACTAGCGCCTACGAGCAGTACTTC. The V gene is TRBV4-2, the J gene TRBJ2-7; 8 bases match TRBD2. The CDR3 consists of 15 residues. The junction had 4 bases not matched to a gene; V was cut back by 1 base and J by 2 bases. Germline V gene sequence: CDR1 LGHNA, CDR2 YNFKEQ.

The rearrangement links TRBV11-2 to TRBJ2-2; D gene uncertain. Per the germline V gene, CDR1 is SGHAT and CDR2 is FQNNGV. The CDR3 length is 12 residues. Between the trimmed V and J ends, which lost 6 bases and 5 bases, there was a span of 7 bases. CDR3 DNA: TGTGCCAGCAGGCCCGCTACCGGGGAGCTGTTTTTT. Its protein is CASRPATGELFF.

The rearrangement joins TRBV6-1 to TRBJ1-5, with D possibly being TRBD1 (5 bases). Germline CDR1 MNHNS, CDR2 SASEGT. Between the trimmed V and J ends, which lost 2 bases and 5 bases, there was a span of 10 bases. CDR3 length equals 14 residues. DNA for the CDR3: TGTGCCAGCAGTGAAAGGGGTGGGGATCAGCCCCAGCATTTT. Translated: CASSERGGDQPQHF.

This rearrangement joins TRBV7-3 to TRBJ2-7; no reliable D call. The CDR3 spans 14 residues. CDR1 is SGHTA and CDR2 is FQGTGA in the germline V gene. Trimming pared 6 bases from V and 3 bases from J, leaving 15 bases between. The CDR3 region is CASSPGPPLYEQYF. For the CDR3, the DNA is TGTGCCAGCAGTCCAGGTCCACCTCTCTACGAGCAGTACTTC.

The rearrangement joins TRBV19 to TRBJ2-7, with D maybe TRBD1 (6 bases). V was shortened by 4 bases and J by 1 base, with 8 bases between the two germline ends. CDR3 length equals 13 residues. From germline, CDR1 is LNHDA and CDR2 SQIVND (reference sequence). CDR3 DNA sequence: TGTGCCAGTAGTAGTGGACAGTCCTACGAGCAGTACTTC. Translating it yields CASSSGQSYEQYF.

The chain joins TRBV11-2 to TRBJ2-7; 9 nucleotides agree with TRBD2. Germline loops: CDR1 SGHAT, CDR2 FQNNGV. The CDR3 is 15 residues long. Trimming cost V 1 base and J 2 bases; bases outside gene matches: 3. CDR3 coding DNA: TGTGCCAGCAGCTTAGTAGCGGGGGACCCCTACGAGCAGTACTTC. Its protein is CASSLVAGDPYEQYF.

This clone was detected only once. The chain combines TRBV7-9 with TRBJ2-3; D remains unclear. Germline V gene data show CDR1 as SEHNR and CDR2 as FQNEAQ (reference sequence). This CDR3 is 12 amino acids long. The CDR3 region has the DNA TGTGCAGTACCAAGGGGCACAGATACGCAGTATTTT. It is translated as CAVPRGTDTQYF.

This clone showed up just once. The chain carries TRBV7-2 and TRBJ1-2; D remains unclear. Trimming took 1 base from V and 4 from J, leaving 16 bases between them. Per the germline V gene, CDR1 is SGHTA and CDR2 is FQGNSA. The CDR3 is 16 residues long. CDR3 residues: CASSLGRQANFYGYTF. The CDR3 DNA is TGTGCCAGCAGCTTAGGTCGGCAGGCGAACTTCTATGGCTACACCTTC.

The V and J genes are TRBV19 and TRBJ1-6; 9 positions match TRBD1. Germline CDR1 LNHDA, CDR2 SQIVND (reference sequence). V shed 7 bases, J shed 6 bases, and the junction held 4 bases outside the gene matches. The CDR3 is made up of 14 amino acids. The CDR3 DNA reads as TGTGCCAGTACCTGGGACAGGGTTAATTCACCCCTCCACTTT. Amino acids: CASTWDRVNSPLHF. The full variable domain, its missing parts supplied by reference TRBV19 and TRBJ1-6, is DGGITQSPKYLFRKEGQNVTLSCEQNLNHDAMYWYRQDPGQGLRLIYYSQIVNDFQKGDIAEGYSVSREKKESFPLTVTSAQKNPTAFYLCASTWDRVNSPLHFGNGTRLTVT.

The chain links TRBV9 to TRBJ2-2, with a tentative D call TRBD1 (6 bases). The CDR3 totals 13 residues. Trimming shortened V by 3 bases and J by 4 bases, and 7 bases separated the two germline ends. The germline V gene encodes CDR1 SGDLS and CDR2 YYNGEE. CDR3 loop: CASSADSTGELFF. CDR3 DNA sequence: TGTGCCAGCAGCGCGGACAGCACCGGGGAGCTGTTTTTT.

This clone occurred a few times. The V call is TRBV7-6, the J call TRBJ2-3; TRBD2 matches at 9 bases. The CDR3 is made up of 16 amino acids. V shed 1 base and J 2 bases; nucleotides not matched to a gene: 4. CDR1 and CDR2 from the germline V gene are SGHVS and FNYEAQ. The CDR3 here is CASSLVSGGTTDTQYF. The CDR3 DNA reads as TGTGCCAGCAGCTTAGTTAGCGGGGGAACCACAGATACGCAGTATTTT. The complete variable domain, with remaining parts taken from reference TRBV7-6 and TRBJ2-3, reads GAGVSQSPRYKVTKRGQDVALRCDPISGHVSLYWYRQALGQGPEFLTYFNYEAQQDKSGLPNDRFSAERPEGSISTLTIQRTEQRDSAMYRCASSLVSGGTTDTQYFGPGTRLTVL.

The rearrangement uses TRBV5-4 and TRBJ1-1; 9 positions agree with TRBD1. Unmatched junction bases numbered 8, after V lost 2 bases and J lost 6 bases. Germline CDR1 is SGHNT and CDR2 is YYREEE (reference sequence). This CDR3 is 15 amino acids long. CDR3 sequence: CASSLGDREFAEAFF. The CDR3 coding sequence is TGTGCCAGCAGCTTAGGGGACAGGGAGTTCGCTGAAGCTTTCTTT.

The V call is TRBV5-1, the J call TRBJ1-2; D remains unclear. Trimming shortened V by 2 bases and J by 3 bases, and 11 bases separated the two germline ends. Germline V gene lookup returns CDR1 SGHRS and CDR2 YFSETQ. The CDR3 spans 14 residues. CDR3 sequence: CASSLAGDYYGYTF. In DNA form, the CDR3 reads TGCGCCAGCAGCTTAGCAGGTGATTACTATGGCTACACCTTC. The full variable domain, its missing parts supplied by reference TRBV5-1 and TRBJ1-2, is KAGVTQTPRYLIKTRGQQVTLSCSPISGHRSVSWYQQTPGQGLQFLFEYFSETQRNKGNFPGRFSGRQFSNSRSEMNVSTLELGDSALYLCASSLAGDYYGYTFGSGTRLTVV.

This clone occurred once. The chain carries TRBV30 and TRBJ2-2, with 7 bases lining up with TRBD2. This CDR3 region has 19 residues. Germline CDR1 and CDR2: GTSNPN and SVGIG (reference sequence). The J segment lost 2 bases and the V segment lost 3 bases, leaving 18 bases of the junction unmatched. The CDR3 sequence is CAWRPLTHGEGRNTGELFF. CDR3 DNA: TGTGCCTGGAGGCCTCTGACTCACGGGGAGGGGCGCAACACCGGGGAGCTGTTTTTT.

The chain joins TRBV19 to TRBJ1-5; unclear D gene. V was clipped by 5 bases and J by 5 bases, with 13 bases between them. This CDR3 has 14 residues. Germline lookup yields CDR1 LNHDA and CDR2 SQIVND (reference sequence). CDR3 DNA: TGTGCCAGTAGTGTGGACGGACTTTATCAGCCCCAGCATTTT. This sequence encodes CASSVDGLYQPQHF.

This chain connects TRBV2 to TRBJ2-1; TRBD2 aligns across 8 bases. After removal of 2 bases from V and 2 bases from J, the junction contained 2 bases not matched to a gene. The germline CDR1 and CDR2 sequences are SNHLY and FYNNEI. The CDR3 contains 15 residues. Written as DNA, the CDR3 is TGTGCCAGCAGTGAAATAGCGGGGACCTACAATGAGCAGTTCTTC. This encodes CASSEIAGTYNEQFF.

There are a few counts of this clone. This sequence joins TRBV15 and TRBJ2-3; the D is unclear. Trimming took 1 base from V and 2 from J, leaving 10 bases between them. CDR1 and CDR2 (germline): LNHNV, YYDKDF (reference sequence). The CDR3 runs to 15 residues. The CDR3 bases are TGTGCCACCAGCAGAGGCCCCCCTGCCACAGATACGCAGTATTTT. Encoded protein: CATSRGPPATDTQYF.

The V call is TRBV2, the J call TRBJ1-1, with a possible D match to TRBD1 (5 bases). This CDR3 has 13 amino acids. V gave up 8 bases and J gave up 4 bases, with 14 bases separating them. Germline V gene lookup returns CDR1 SNHLY and CDR2 FYNNEI. CDR3 loop: CASVGEVATEAFF. The CDR3 DNA follows: TGTGCCAGCGTGGGGGAGGTAGCCACTGAAGCTTTCTTT.

With respect to this clone: Other nucleotide sequences in the sample specify the same CDR3. V and J are TRBV5-1 and TRBJ1-1; unclear D gene. V was clipped by 0 bases and J by 3 bases, with 3 bases between them. Germline loops: CDR1 SGHRS, CDR2 YFSETQ. This CDR3 has 12 amino acids. CDR3 sequence: CASSLGYTEAFF. CDR3 nucleotides: TGCGCCAGCAGCTTGGGGTACACTGAAGCTTTCTTT. Full variable domain (missing parts from reference TRBV5-1 and TRBJ1-1): KAGVTQTPRYLIKTRGQQVTLSCSPISGHRSVSWYQQTPGQGLQFLFEYFSETQRNKGNFPGRFSGRQFSNSRSEMNVSTLELGDSALYLCASSLGYTEAFFGQGTRLTVV.

This clone turned up a few times. This chain connects TRBV5-8 to TRBJ2-7; D is undetermined. The CDR3 is 12 residues long. Trimming stripped 1 base from V and 3 bases from J, with 5 bases between. CDR1 is SGHTS and CDR2 is YDEGEE in the germline V gene. DNA of the CDR3: TGTGCCAGCAGCTTGTCGGGCTACGAGCAGTACTTC. It specifies CASSLSGYEQYF.